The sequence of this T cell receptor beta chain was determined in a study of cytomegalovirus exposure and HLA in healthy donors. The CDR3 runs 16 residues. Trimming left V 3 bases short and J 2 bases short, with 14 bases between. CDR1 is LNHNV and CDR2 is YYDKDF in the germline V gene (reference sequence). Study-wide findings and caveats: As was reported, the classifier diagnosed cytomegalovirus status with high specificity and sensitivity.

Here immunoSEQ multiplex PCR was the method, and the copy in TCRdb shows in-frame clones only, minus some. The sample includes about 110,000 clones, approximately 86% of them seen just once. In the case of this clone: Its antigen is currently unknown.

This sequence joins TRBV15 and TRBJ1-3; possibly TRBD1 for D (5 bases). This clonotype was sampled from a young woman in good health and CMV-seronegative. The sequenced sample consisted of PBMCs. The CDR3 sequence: CATSSSRQSAGNTIYF. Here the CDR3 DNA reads TGTGCCACCAGCAGCTCGAGACAGTCCGCTGGAAACACCATATATTTT.